Listed below are T cell receptor beta chains from one sample, sequenced in a study of resident and recirculating memory T cells in vitiligo. Sequencing was performed with immunoSEQ multiplex PCR; in TCRdb, only in-frame clones are kept and a portion is missing. In the table there are 75,000 to 95,000 clones, about 90% of which are singletons. Sample: blood. The receptors shown here come from a male donor with vitiligo. Each CDR3 is given with its conserved first and last residue. D genes are given only for firm matches. The size of a clone is reported for some rows only, either as once, few or many, or as a class for expanded clones.

clone_size	j_call	d_call	v_call	cdr3_aa	cdr3_nt
.	TRBJ2-4	TRBD2	TRBV11-2	CASSPGGYWAKNIQYF	TGTGCCAGCAGCCCGGGAGGCTATTGGGCCAAAAACATTCAGTACTTC
.	TRBJ1-1	TRBD1	TRBV7-6	CASSPRGRPAEAFF	TGTGCCAGCAGCCCGAGGGGGCGTCCGGCTGAAGCTTTCTTT
.	TRBJ1-4	.	TRBV7-8	CASTSGTAANEKLFF	TGTGCCAGCACCTCCGGGACTGCGGCTAATGAAAAACTGTTTTTT
.	TRBJ2-3	TRBD2	TRBV2	CASSVPAGGSSTDTQYF	TGTGCCAGCAGTGTACCAGCGGGAGGCTCGAGCACAGATACGCAGTATTTT
few	TRBJ1-1	.	TRBV6-5	CASSYSIGNLEAFF	TGTGCCAGCAGTTACTCGATCGGTAACCTCGAAGCTTTCTTT
.	TRBJ2-7	.	TRBV9	CASSVTPTTGVSYEQYF	TGTGCCAGCAGCGTAACCCCGACGACAGGTGTCTCCTACGAGCAGTACTTC
.	TRBJ2-1	TRBD2	TRBV7-3	CASSSLAGGYNEQFF	TGTGCCAGCAGCTCGTTAGCGGGAGGGTACAATGAGCAGTTCTTC
.	TRBJ2-1	TRBD2	TRBV27	CASSLSTSGRAGRLPNEQFF	TGTGCCAGCAGTTTGTCGACTAGCGGGAGGGCCGGGCGACTACCCAATGAGCAGTTCTTC
few	TRBJ2-7	TRBD2	TRBV11-2	CASSLVLPGGEQYF	TGTGCCAGCAGCTTAGTATTGCCGGGAGGAGAGCAGTACTTC
once	TRBJ2-7	.	TRBV14	CASSQMSPSYEQYF	TGTGCCAGCAGCCAAATGTCCCCATCCTACGAGCAGTACTTC
once	TRBJ2-7	TRBD1	TRBV6-4	CASRGTGRYYEQYF	TGTGCCAGCAGAGGGACAGGTCGTTACTACGAGCAGTACTTC
.	TRBJ1-1	.	TRBV13	CASSSPTDSPTEAFF	TGTGCCAGCAGCTCACCAACAGACAGCCCCACTGAAGCTTTCTTT
.	TRBJ2-1	.	TRBV25-1	CASSEAKGIEFF	TGTGCCAGCAGTGAAGCCAAGGGGATCGAGTTCTTC
.	TRBJ1-2	TRBD1	TRBV4-3	CASSRYSTQGQTNYGYTF	TGCGCCAGCAGCCGATACTCTACCCAGGGACAGACTAACTATGGCTACACCTTC
.	TRBJ2-3	.	TRBV30	CAWSNGRETDTQYF	TGTGCCTGGAGTAACGGCCGGGAGACAGATACGCAGTATTTT
.	TRBJ1-4	.	TRBV7-9	CASSLERGSGEKLFF	TGTGCCAGCAGCTTAGAAAGGGGTAGCGGTGAAAAACTGTTTTTT
.	TRBJ1-5	.	TRBV19	CASSMVGGEVNQPQHF	TGTGCCAGTAGTATGGTAGGGGGAGAGGTAAATCAGCCCCAGCATTTT
.	TRBJ2-7	TRBD2	TRBV27	CASSLSTSGSYEQYF	TGTGCCAGCAGTTTATCGACTAGCGGCTCCTACGAGCAGTACTTC
.	TRBJ2-7	TRBD2	TRBV7-2	CASSFRLAGGPREQYF	TGTGCCAGCAGCTTCCGACTAGCGGGAGGCCCACGGGAGCAGTACTTC
.	TRBJ2-7	.	TRBV27	CASSQGGEQYF	TGTGCCAGCAGCCAGGGGGGCGAGCAGTACTTC
.	TRBJ1-2	.	TRBV6-1	CASRLEYGYTF	TGTGCCAGTCGCTTGGAGTATGGCTACACCTTC
once	TRBJ1-2	.	TRBV5-6	CASSSVAGLYGYTF	TGTGCCAGCAGCTCTGTGGCAGGGCTATATGGCTACACCTTC
.	TRBJ1-5	TRBD1	TRBV19	CASSDPRDSNGNQPQHF	TGTGCCAGTAGTGACCCCCGGGACAGCAACGGGAATCAGCCCCAGCATTTT
.	TRBJ2-2	.	TRBV27	CASSLLVRGANTGELFF	TGTGCCAGCAGTTTATTAGTTCGGGGGGCCAACACCGGGGAGCTGTTTTTT
once	TRBJ2-1	TRBD2	TRBV7-9	CASSLNPSGYNEQFF	TGTGCCAGCAGCTTGAATCCTAGCGGATACAATGAGCAGTTCTTC
.	TRBJ2-7	TRBD2	TRBV6-5	CASSYSLAGAEYEQYF	TGTGCCAGCAGTTACTCGCTAGCGGGGGCGGAATACGAGCAGTACTTC
.	TRBJ1-4	.	TRBV27	CASSFGGEKLFF	TGTGCCAGCAGTTTCGGGGGGGAAAAACTGTTTTTT
.	TRBJ2-7	.	TRBV5-1	CASSLQGFEDEQYF	TGCGCCAGCAGCTTGCAGGGGTTCGAGGACGAGCAGTACTTC
.	TRBJ2-3	.	TRBV10-3	CAISDQGLITDTQYF	TGTGCCATCAGTGACCAGGGGTTGATCACAGATACGCAGTATTTT
once	TRBJ1-1	.	TRBV30	CAWSPGDTEAFF	TGTGCCTGGAGTCCGGGGGACACTGAAGCTTTCTTT
.	TRBJ2-7	TRBD2	TRBV7-2	CASSYISGSLGGEQYF	TGTGCCAGCAGCTATATTAGCGGGAGTCTCGGAGGCGAGCAGTACTTC
.	TRBJ2-5	.	TRBV5-1	CASSLGASSQETQYF	TGCGCCAGCAGCTTGGGGGCTAGCAGCCAGGAGACCCAGTACTTC
.	TRBJ1-2	.	TRBV21-1	CASSIRRRGYTF	TGTGCCAGCAGCATCCGGCGGCGCGGCTACACCTTC
.	TRBJ1-1	.	TRBV9	CASSVAGVNTEAFF	TGTGCCAGCAGCGTAGCAGGGGTGAACACTGAAGCTTTCTTT
.	TRBJ1-2	TRBD1	TRBV11-2	CASSHGTGNNYGYTF	TGTGCCAGCAGCCACGGGACAGGGAATAACTATGGCTACACCTTC
.	TRBJ1-1	.	TRBV5-6	CASSLEVPGTEAFF	TGTGCCAGCAGCTTGGAAGTTCCGGGCACTGAAGCTTTCTTT
.	TRBJ2-1	TRBD1	TRBV5-5	CASSFGWDRPYNEQFF	TGTGCCAGCAGCTTCGGGTGGGACAGGCCCTACAATGAGCAGTTCTTC
once	TRBJ2-3	TRBD2	TRBV9	CASSDRLADGTDTQYF	TGTGCCAGCAGCGACCGACTAGCGGATGGCACAGATACGCAGTATTTT
.	TRBJ2-1	TRBD2	TRBV4-1	CASSQEGRTSGPLAEQFF	TGCGCCAGCAGCCAAGAAGGGAGGACTAGCGGGCCCCTAGCTGAGCAGTTCTTC
.	TRBJ1-4	.	TRBV28	CASSPPGQNNEKLFF	TGTGCCAGCAGTCCCCCAGGACAGAATAATGAAAAACTGTTTTTT